This TCR beta chain was retrieved from a study of T cells in Graves' hyperthyroidism and ophthalmopathy. CDR3 length: 15 residues. Germline values: CDR1 DFQATT, CDR2 SNEGSKA (reference sequence). Trimming left V 5 bases short and J 5 bases short, with 21 bases between. Amplification of TCR beta CDR3 regions was performed using RNA transcripts as template. With the HTBI primer set, the TCR CDR3 went through a first round of RT-PCR. A single record per CDR3 protein comes from TCRdb applying MiXCR to the multiplex PCR reads. Of about 500,000 distinct CDR3 sequences listed, roughly a sixth were seen once; the top ten hold approximately 32%. This clonotype was detected only a few times.

The clonotype was recovered from a woman aged 30 to 39 with Graves' ophthalmopathy. Material for sequencing was blood. The chain recombines TRBV20-1 with TRBJ1-1; D is unclear. As DNA, the CDR3 is TGCAGTGCTCCTGACGTGATAGGGTCGGGAACTGAAGCTTTCTTT. Translated, it gives CSAPDVIGSGTEAFF.